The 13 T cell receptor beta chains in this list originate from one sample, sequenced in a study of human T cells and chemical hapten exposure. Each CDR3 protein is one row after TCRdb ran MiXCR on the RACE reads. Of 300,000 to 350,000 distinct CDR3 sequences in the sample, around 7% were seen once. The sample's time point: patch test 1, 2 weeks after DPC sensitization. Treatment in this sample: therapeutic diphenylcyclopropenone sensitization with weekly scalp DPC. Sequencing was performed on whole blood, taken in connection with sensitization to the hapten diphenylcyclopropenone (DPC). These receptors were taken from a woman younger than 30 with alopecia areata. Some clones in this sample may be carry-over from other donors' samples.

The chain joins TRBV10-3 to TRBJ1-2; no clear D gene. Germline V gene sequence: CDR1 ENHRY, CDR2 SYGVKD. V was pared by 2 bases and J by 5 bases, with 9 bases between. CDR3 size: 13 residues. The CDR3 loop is CAISEPTRYGYTF. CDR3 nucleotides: TGTGCCATCAGTGAGCCAACCAGATATGGCTACACCTTC.

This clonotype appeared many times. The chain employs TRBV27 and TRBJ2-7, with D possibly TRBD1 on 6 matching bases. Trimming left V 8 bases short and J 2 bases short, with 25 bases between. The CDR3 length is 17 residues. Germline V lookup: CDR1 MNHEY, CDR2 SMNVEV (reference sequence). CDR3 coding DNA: TGTGCCAGCCTCACCCGGTGGGGGAACAGGGCACCCTACGAGCAGTACTTC. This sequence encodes CASLTRWGNRAPYEQYF.

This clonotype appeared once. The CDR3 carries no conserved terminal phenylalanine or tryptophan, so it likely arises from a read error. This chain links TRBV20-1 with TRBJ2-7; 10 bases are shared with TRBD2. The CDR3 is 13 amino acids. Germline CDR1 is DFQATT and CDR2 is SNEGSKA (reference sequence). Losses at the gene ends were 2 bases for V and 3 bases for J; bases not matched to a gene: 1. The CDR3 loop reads CSARLAGVYEQYS. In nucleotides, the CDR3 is TGCAGTGCTAGACTAGCGGGGGTCTACGAGCAGTACTCC.

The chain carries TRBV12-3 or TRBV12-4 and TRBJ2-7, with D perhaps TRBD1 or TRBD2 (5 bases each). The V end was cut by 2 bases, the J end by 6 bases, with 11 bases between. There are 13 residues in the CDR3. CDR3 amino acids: CASSLQGAVEQYF. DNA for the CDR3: TGTGCCAGCAGTTTACAGGGAGCCGTCGAGCAGTACTTC.

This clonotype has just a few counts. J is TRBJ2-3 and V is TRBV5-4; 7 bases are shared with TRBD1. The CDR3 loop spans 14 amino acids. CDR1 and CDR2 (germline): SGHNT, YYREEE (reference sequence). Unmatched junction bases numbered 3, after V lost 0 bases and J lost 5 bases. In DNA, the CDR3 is TGTGCCAGCAGCTTGGTACAGGGGATAGATACGCAGTATTTT. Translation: CASSLVQGIDTQYF.

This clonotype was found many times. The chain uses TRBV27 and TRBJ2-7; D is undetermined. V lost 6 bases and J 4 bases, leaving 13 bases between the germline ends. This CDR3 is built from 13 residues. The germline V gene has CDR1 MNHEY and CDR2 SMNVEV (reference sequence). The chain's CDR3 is CASRPSMPYEQYF. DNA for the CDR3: TGTGCCAGCAGGCCCTCCATGCCTTACGAGCAGTACTTC.

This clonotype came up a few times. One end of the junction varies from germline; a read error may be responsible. CDR3 bases: TGTGCCAGCAGCTTGTCCGGACTAGCGGACCCCCTCCTTTTT. Translated: CASSLSGLADPLLF. The chain combines TRBV11-1 with TRBJ2-3; TRBD2 aligns across 10 bases. From germline, CDR1 is SGHAT and CDR2 FQDESV (reference sequence). This CDR3 spans 14 amino acids.

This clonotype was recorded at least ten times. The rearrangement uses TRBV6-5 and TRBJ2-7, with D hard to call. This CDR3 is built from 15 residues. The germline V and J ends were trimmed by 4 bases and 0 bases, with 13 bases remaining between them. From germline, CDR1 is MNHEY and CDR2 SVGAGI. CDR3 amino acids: CASSLAAALSYEQYF. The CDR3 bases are TGTGCCAGCAGTTTGGCCGCGGCGCTCTCCTACGAGCAGTACTTC.

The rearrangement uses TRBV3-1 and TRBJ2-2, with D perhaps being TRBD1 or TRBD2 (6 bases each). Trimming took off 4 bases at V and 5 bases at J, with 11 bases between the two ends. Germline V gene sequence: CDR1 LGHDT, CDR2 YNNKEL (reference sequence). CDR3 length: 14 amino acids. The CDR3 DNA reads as TGTGCCAGCAGCCGCCGGGGGCGAACCGGGGAGCTGTTTTTT. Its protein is CASSRRGRTGELFF.

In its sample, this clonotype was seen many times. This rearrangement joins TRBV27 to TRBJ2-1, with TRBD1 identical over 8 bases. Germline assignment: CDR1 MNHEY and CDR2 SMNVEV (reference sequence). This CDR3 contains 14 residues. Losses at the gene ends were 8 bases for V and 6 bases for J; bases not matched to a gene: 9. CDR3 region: CASEGAGGPNEQFF. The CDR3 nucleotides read TGTGCCAGCGAGGGGGCAGGGGGCCCCAATGAGCAGTTCTTC.

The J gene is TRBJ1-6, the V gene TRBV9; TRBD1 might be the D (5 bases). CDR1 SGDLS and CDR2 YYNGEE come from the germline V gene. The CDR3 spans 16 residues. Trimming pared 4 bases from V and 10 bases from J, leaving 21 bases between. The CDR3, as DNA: TGTGCCAGCAGCCCCCAGTTCAGGGATAAGCAATCACCCCTCCACTTT. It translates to CASSPQFRDKQSPLHF.

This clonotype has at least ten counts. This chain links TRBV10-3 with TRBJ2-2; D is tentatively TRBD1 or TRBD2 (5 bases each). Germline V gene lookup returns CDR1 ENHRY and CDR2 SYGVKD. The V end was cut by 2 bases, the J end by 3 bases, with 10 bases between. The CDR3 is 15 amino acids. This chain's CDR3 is CAISEGQGHTGELFF. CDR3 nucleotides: TGTGCCATCAGTGAGGGTCAGGGACACACCGGGGAGCTGTTTTTT.

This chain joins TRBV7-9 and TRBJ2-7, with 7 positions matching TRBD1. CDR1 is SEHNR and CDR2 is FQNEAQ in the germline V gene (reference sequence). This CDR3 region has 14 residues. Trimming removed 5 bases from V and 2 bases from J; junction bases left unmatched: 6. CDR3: CASSDSGTAYEQYF. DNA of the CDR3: TGTGCCAGCAGCGATTCCGGGACAGCCTACGAGCAGTACTTC.